This T cell receptor beta chain is drawn from a study of T cell responses to AZD1222 COVID-19 vaccine. Notes on the study in general: Vaccination with two AZD1222 doses was followed by a rise in Spike-specific TCR breadth and depth. In a largely white British group with more females than males, clonal diversity was possibly underestimated. CD4 TCRs associated with vaccination spanned spike, dominating at 160-218 and 743-854.

A word on this clone: Its antigen remains unknown.

Assay: immunoSEQ multiplex PCR; the TCRdb copy retains only in-frame clones and omits some. This sample has approximately 30,000 clones, with 80% to 95% found just once. This clonotype originated in an adult who received the AZD1222 COVID-19 vaccine. Material: peripheral blood, obtained 28 days after the second AZD1222 dose.

The DNA for the CDR3 is TGTGCCAGCAGTCCACAGGGCTATGGCTACACCTTC. It encodes CASSPQGYGYTF. V gene TRBV5-4 combines with J gene TRBJ1-2; tentative D call: TRBD1 (6 bases). V was trimmed by 5 bases and J by 4 bases, leaving 9 bases between them. Germline assignment: CDR1 SGHNT and CDR2 YYREEE (reference sequence). This CDR3 region has 12 residues.